Following are 20 T cell receptor beta chains from one sample sequenced in a study of vaccination and CD4 T cells after COVID-19. These receptors have no known antigen. The treatment here: roughly 11-day PBMC culture with coronavirus spike peptide pools or control peptides (ViraFEST assay). At the Johns Hopkins FTIC core, DNA taken from cultured CD4+ T cells was sequenced by way of the Oncomine TCR Beta short-read assay. TCRdb reprocessed the PCR reads with MiXCR, giving one entry per CDR3 protein. The data contain roughly 19,000 distinct CDR3 sequences, 65% to 80% of them seen just once; the ten biggest clones take up about 4%. The sequencing input was CD4+ T cells from blood, cultured in vitro. These receptors were taken from a human donor who had recovered from COVID-19.

CDR3 sequence reads: CASGSPWSGGDVSYGYTF. Written as DNA, the CDR3 is TGTGCCAGCGGTTCGCCTTGGTCAGGGGGCGATGTCTCCTATGGCTACACCTTC. This chain uses TRBV6-5 with TRBJ1-2, with TRBD1 identical over 8 bases. The CDR3 runs to 18 residues. CDR1 MNHEY and CDR2 SVGAGI come from the germline V gene. The V gene end was trimmed by 8 bases and the J gene end by 4 bases; junction bases not matched to a gene: 21.

The chain joins TRBV6-1 to TRBJ2-3; D possibly corresponds to TRBD1 (5 bases). Looked up from germline, CDR1 is MNHNS and CDR2 is SASEGT. Trimming cost V 7 bases and J 6 bases, with 14 bases left between them. The CDR3 loop spans 13 amino acids. CDR3 sequence reads: CASTELAGDTQYF. CDR3 in DNA: TGTGCCAGCACCGAGCTTGCAGGGGATACGCAGTATTTT.

The CDR3 loop is CASSHSATNEKLFF. The CDR3 DNA follows: TGTGCCAGCAGTCACAGCGCAACTAATGAAAAACTGTTTTTT. The chain recombines TRBV6-1 with TRBJ1-4; D remains unclear. The germline gives CDR1 MNHNS, CDR2 SASEGT. This CDR3 contains 14 residues. V lost 5 bases and J lost 0, with 7 bases in between.

This clonotype was counted only a few times. The chain links TRBV30 to TRBJ1-6; D ambiguous. Germline V gene sequence: CDR1 GTSNPN, CDR2 SVGIG (reference sequence). Between the trimmed V and J ends, which lost 3 bases and 5 bases, there was a span of 20 bases. The CDR3 runs 17 residues. CDR3 in DNA: TGTGCCTGGAGCCCACGCGTGGGTGCACTCAATAATTCACCCCTCCACTTT. Translated: CAWSPRVGALNNSPLHF.

The chain combines TRBV4-3 with TRBJ1-2; D is possibly TRBD1 (5 bases). V lost 0 bases and J lost 8, with 13 bases in between. The germline gives CDR1 LGHNA, CDR2 YSLEER. This CDR3 comprises 14 residues. In DNA form, the CDR3 reads TGCGCCAGCAGCCAAGATAGGGGCTGGGGGGGCTACACCTTC. Translation: CASSQDRGWGGYTF.

CDR3 region: CSARSGLADYEQYF. In DNA, the CDR3 is TGCAGTGCTAGATCCGGACTAGCGGACTACGAGCAGTACTTC. The chain uses TRBV20-1 and TRBJ2-7; 10 nucleotides match TRBD2. Germline CDR1 and CDR2: DFQATT and SNEGSKA (reference sequence). The CDR3 contains 14 residues. Trimming at V came to 2 bases and at J to 3 bases, leaving 4 bases not matched to a gene.

This rearrangement joins TRBV7-8 to TRBJ2-7; TRBD2 might be the D (6 bases). This CDR3 has 15 amino acids. Germline-derived CDR1 and CDR2 are SGHVS and FQNEAQ. V was pared by 0 bases and J by 3 bases, with 12 bases between. CDR3 in DNA: TGTGCCAGCAGCTTAGCGGGAGGACGTAACTACGAGCAGTACTTC. Amino acids: CASSLAGGRNYEQYF.

This clonotype was seen a handful of times. The rearrangement uses TRBV6-2 or TRBV6-3 and TRBJ1-2; no definite D call. Trimming pared 4 bases from V and 2 bases from J, leaving 14 bases between. Per germline, CDR1 MNHEY and CDR2 SVGEGT. The CDR3 sequence is 15 residues long. DNA of the CDR3: TGTGCCAGCAGTTCCGCTCCGAGAGGAAACTATGGCTACACCTTC. Its translation is CASSSAPRGNYGYTF.

The chain uses TRBV10-3 and TRBJ1-5, with D unclear. The V gene lost 10 bases and the J gene lost 0 bases, with 10 bases spanning the gap. Germline CDR1 ENHRY, CDR2 SYGVKD. The CDR3 loop spans 13 amino acids. The CDR3 loop reads CATSRDSNQPQHF. The DNA of the CDR3 is TGTGCCACTAGTAGGGATAGCAATCAGCCCCAGCATTTT.

This clonotype was seen only a few times. The genes are TRBV6-1 and TRBJ2-5, with 7 bases fitting TRBD1. CDR3 length: 13 amino acids. Trimming at V came to 6 bases and at J to 1 base, leaving 2 bases not matched to a gene. Germline CDR1 is MNHNS and CDR2 is SASEGT. CDR3 sequence (DNA): TGTGCCAGCAGGACAGGGTTCCAAGAGACCCAGTACTTC. This gives the protein CASRTGFQETQYF.

V gene TRBV19 combines with J gene TRBJ1-5, with D uncertain. Germline assignment: CDR1 LNHDA and CDR2 SQIVND (reference sequence). The CDR3 covers 13 residues. V was shortened by 3 bases and J by 4 bases, with 7 bases between the two germline ends. The CDR3 loop reads CASSISRNQPQHF. The CDR3 nucleotides are TGTGCCAGTAGTATTTCTCGTAATCAGCCCCAGCATTTT.

The chain links TRBV19 to TRBJ2-7, with 10 bases matching TRBD2. This CDR3 contains 14 residues. Germline assignment: CDR1 LNHDA and CDR2 SQIVND (reference sequence). Germline trimming cut 5 bases from V and 7 bases from J; bases unmatched to any gene: 8. DNA for the CDR3: TGTGCCAGTAGTCAGACTAGCGGGTTCGGTGAGCAGTACTTC. This gives the protein CASSQTSGFGEQYF.

The table lists this clonotype with a few counts. This chain uses TRBV6-1 with TRBJ1-1; D is uncertain. The CDR3 sequence is 13 residues long. V dropped 4 bases and J dropped 1 base, with 7 bases sitting between them. CDR1 is MNHNS, CDR2 SASEGT, per germline. DNA of the CDR3: TGTGCCAGCAGTGTCCAGCAGAACACTGAAGCTTTCTTT. Translated, it gives CASSVQQNTEAFF.

This chain connects TRBV7-2 to TRBJ2-7; 8 bases align to TRBD1. This CDR3 is built from 14 residues. V gave up 5 bases and J gave up 7 bases; unmatched junction bases: 10. Per germline, CDR1 SGHTA and CDR2 FQGNSA. DNA of the CDR3: TGTGCCAGCAGCGACGGACAGGGACCGGTGGAGCAGTACTTC. It specifies CASSDGQGPVEQYF.

This clonotype has just a few counts. The CDR3 loop is CATSRGRDRGIYGYTF. CDR3 in DNA: TGTGCCACCAGCAGAGGTCGGGACAGGGGAATCTATGGCTACACCTTC. The gene calls are TRBV15 and TRBJ1-2; TRBD1 aligns across 10 bases. The germline V gene encodes CDR1 LNHNV and CDR2 YYDKDF (reference sequence). Trimming at V came to 1 base and at J to 4 bases, leaving 6 bases not matched to a gene. The CDR3 consists of 16 residues.

The V and J genes are TRBV2 and TRBJ2-7; tentatively, D is TRBD1 (6 bases). V gave up 6 bases and J gave up 9 bases, with 15 bases separating them. The V gene's germline CDR1 is SNHLY and CDR2 FYNNEI. The CDR3 extends over 12 amino acids. CDR3 sequence: CASSGRGMGQYF. In DNA, the CDR3 is TGTGCCAGCAGCGGCAGGGGAATGGGGCAGTACTTC.

This chain links TRBV20-1 with TRBJ2-2; 8 bases are shared with TRBD2. The V segment lost 5 bases and the J segment 6 bases; nucleotides outside the gene matches: 8. The CDR3 spans 14 residues. The V gene's germline CDR1 is DFQATT and CDR2 SNEGSKA (reference sequence). The CDR3 sequence: CSAPTGTRSGELFF. The CDR3 DNA is TGCAGTGCTCCTACCGGGACTAGATCCGGGGAGCTGTTTTTT.

This clonotype turned up a few times. This rearrangement joins TRBV20-1 to TRBJ1-1; a weak D match, TRBD1 (5 bases). The CDR3 has 15 residues. V was pared by 0 bases and J by 6 bases, with 17 bases between. Germline CDR1 reads DFQATT; CDR2 reads SNEGSKA (reference sequence). The CDR3 is CSARDPVAGVAEAFF. The CDR3 coding sequence is TGCAGTGCTAGAGACCCTGTGGCGGGGGTGGCTGAAGCTTTCTTT.

This chain uses TRBV24-1 with TRBJ2-1; D is perhaps TRBD1 or TRBD2 (5 bases each). Looked up from germline, CDR1 is KGHDR and CDR2 is SFDVKD. With 2 bases removed from V and 7 bases from J, the gap between germline ends came to 5 bases. This CDR3 region has 12 residues. In nucleotides, the CDR3 is TGTGCCACCAGTGATTGGGGGAATGAGCAGTTCTTC. This translates into CATSDWGNEQFF.

This rearrangement joins TRBV20-1 to TRBJ1-2; D not resolved. There are 13 residues in the CDR3. The V and J ends lost 3 bases and 4 bases respectively, with 12 bases between them. Looked up from germline, CDR1 is DFQATT and CDR2 is SNEGSKA (reference sequence). The CDR3 reads CSASDGEGYGYTF. DNA of the CDR3: TGCAGTGCTAGTGACGGCGAGGGCTATGGCTACACCTTC.